This T cell receptor beta chain was sequenced for a study of T cells in Graves' hyperthyroidism and ophthalmopathy. Study at large: Peripheral blood collection took place at initial diagnosis, before any treatment.

The V gene lost 0 bases and the J gene lost 2 bases, with 5 bases spanning the gap. The CDR3 runs to 13 residues. Germline-derived CDR1 and CDR2 are GTSNPN and SVGIG (reference sequence). This clonotype was seen many times. Inclusion characteristics of ophthalmopathy patients comprised a Clinical Activity Score of at least 3, a NOSPECS grade of at least 4, and duration under 3 months. Using RNA transcripts as the source, TCR beta CDR3 regions were amplified. TCR CDR3 regions were first amplified by RT-PCR with HTBI primers. TCRdb recomputed calls from the multiplex PCR reads with MiXCR, one row per CDR3 protein. The data show more than 55,000 distinct CDR3 sequences, around 53% seen once.

The TCR was taken from a woman aged 55-69 years with Graves' ophthalmopathy. Sequencing was carried out using blood. The V and J genes are TRBV30 and TRBJ1-5; weak D call: TRBD1 (5 bases). CDR3 sequence: CAWSVQGNQPQHF. The DNA of the CDR3 is TGTGCCTGGAGTGTACAGGGCAATCAGCCCCAGCATTTT.